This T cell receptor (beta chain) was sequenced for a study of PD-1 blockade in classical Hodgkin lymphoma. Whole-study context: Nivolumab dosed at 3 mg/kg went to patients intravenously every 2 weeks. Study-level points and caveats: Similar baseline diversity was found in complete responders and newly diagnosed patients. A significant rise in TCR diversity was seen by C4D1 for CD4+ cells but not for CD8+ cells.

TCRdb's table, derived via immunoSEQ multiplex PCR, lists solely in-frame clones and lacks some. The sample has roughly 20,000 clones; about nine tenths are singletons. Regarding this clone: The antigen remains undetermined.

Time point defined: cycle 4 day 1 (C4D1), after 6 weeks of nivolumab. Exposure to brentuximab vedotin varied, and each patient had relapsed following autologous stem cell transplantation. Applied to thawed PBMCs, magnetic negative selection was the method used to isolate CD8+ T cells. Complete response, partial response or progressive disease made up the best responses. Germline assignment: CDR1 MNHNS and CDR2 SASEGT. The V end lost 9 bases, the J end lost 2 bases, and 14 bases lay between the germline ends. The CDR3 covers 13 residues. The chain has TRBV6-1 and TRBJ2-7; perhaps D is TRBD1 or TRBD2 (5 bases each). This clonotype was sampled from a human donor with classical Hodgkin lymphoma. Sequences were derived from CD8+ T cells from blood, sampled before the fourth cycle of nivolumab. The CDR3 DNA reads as TGTGCCAGTTCGGGACGAGCCACCTACGAGCAGTACTTC. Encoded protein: CASSGRATYEQYF.